These 32 T cell receptor beta chains were sequenced from one sample in a study of shared clonotypes between healthy human individuals. Profiled with immunoSEQ multiplex PCR; TCRdb holds only in-frame clones, not every one. The sample lists 2 million to 2.5 million clones, approximately 93% occurring once. Sequenced material: naive CD4+ T cells from PBMCs. Documented subset: CD45RA+ positively selected. The receptor set was obtained from a man aged 18-30 years in good health. Some clones in this sample may be carry-over from other donors' samples.

V is TRBV29-1 and J is TRBJ2-7; D might be TRBD1 (6 bases). Trimming removed 7 bases at V and 7 bases at J, with 17 bases between. Per the germline V gene, CDR1 is SQVTM and CDR2 is ANQGSEA. The CDR3 consists of 12 residues. The CDR3 bases are TGCAGCGCCCGGGACAACGACAGGGAGCAGTACTTC. This gives the protein CSARDNDREQYF.

The chain carries TRBV5-1 and TRBJ1-1; 9 bases fit TRBD1. J gave up 5 bases and V 3 bases, and 8 bases lay outside the gene matches. CDR3 length equals 15 residues. The V gene's germline CDR1 is SGHRS and CDR2 YFSETQ. The CDR3 here is CASSSVGQGGTEAFF. DNA for the CDR3: TGCGCCAGCAGCTCGGTGGGACAGGGAGGAACTGAAGCTTTCTTT.

The rearrangement uses TRBV6-6 and TRBJ2-3; D possibly corresponds to TRBD1 (6 bases). Looked up from germline, CDR1 is MNHNY and CDR2 is SVGAGI (reference sequence). V was clipped by 9 bases and J by 1 base, with 17 bases between them. The CDR3 has 15 amino acids. This CDR3 reads CASTPVQGGTDTQYF. CDR3 DNA: TGTGCCAGTACTCCCGTACAGGGCGGCACAGATACGCAGTATTTT.

CDR3 nucleotides: TGTGCCAGCCGAAAGGGCGGGGGAGAGACCCAGTACTTC. Amino acids: CASRKGGGETQYF. V usage is TRBV7-2 and J usage is TRBJ2-5; 7 bases are a match to TRBD2. V shed 8 bases and J 4 bases; nucleotides not matched to a gene: 7. This CDR3 has 13 amino acids. Germline-derived CDR1 and CDR2 are SGHTA and FQGNSA. Looking up the rest from reference TRBV7-2 and TRBJ2-5 gives the full variable domain: GAGVSQSPSNKVTEKGKDVELRCDPISGHTALYWYRQSLGQGLEFLIYFQGNSAPDKSGLPSDRFSAERTGGSVSTLTIQRTQQEDSAVYLCASRKGGGETQYFGPGTRLLVL.

The chain uses TRBV6-1 and TRBJ2-7, with TRBD2 identical over 13 bases. Losses at the gene ends were 7 bases for V and 2 bases for J; bases not matched to a gene: 5. Germline V gives CDR1 MNHNS, CDR2 SASEGT. The CDR3 extends over 15 amino acids. CDR3 DNA sequence: TGTGCCAGCACCACACTAGCGGGAGGGCCCTACGAGCAGTACTTC. It translates to CASTTLAGGPYEQYF.

This chain links TRBV7-6 with TRBJ1-2, with D perhaps TRBD1 (6 bases). This CDR3 comprises 13 residues. The V end was cut by 5 bases, the J end by 7 bases, with 14 bases between. CDR1 SGHVS and CDR2 FNYEAQ come from the germline V gene. The DNA of the CDR3 is TGTGCCAGCAGCCGTACAGGGACTTCTGGCTACACCTTC. Translated, it gives CASSRTGTSGYTF. The entire variable domain, with the rest obtained from reference TRBV7-6 and TRBJ1-2, is as follows: GAGVSQSPRYKVTKRGQDVALRCDPISGHVSLYWYRQALGQGPEFLTYFNYEAQQDKSGLPNDRFSAERPEGSISTLTIQRTEQRDSAMYRCASSRTGTSGYTFGSGTRLTVV.

Note on this clone: Its ends do not fully match the called genes, so a read error is possible. This same CDR3 is encoded by further DNA sequences in the sample. The V and J genes are TRBV2 and TRBJ2-5; D perhaps matches TRBD2 (5 bases). Per the germline V gene, CDR1 is SNHLY and CDR2 is FYNNEI. CDR3 size: 14 residues. CDR3 DNA: TGTGCTAGCAGTCCTAGGACGGGGATCGAGACCCAGTACTTC. Its translation is CASSPRTGIETQYF.

As for this clone: The same CDR3 also results from other DNA sequences found in this sample. V gene TRBV28 combines with J gene TRBJ2-7; 9 bases line up with TRBD2. This CDR3 has 13 amino acids. Germline V gives CDR1 MDHEN, CDR2 SYDVKM. The V and J ends lost 8 bases and 2 bases, in that order; junction bases with no gene match: 4. Here the CDR3 DNA reads TGTGCCAGCGGTCTAGCGGGACCCTACGAGCAGTACTTC. As protein: CASGLAGPYEQYF.

CDR3 in DNA: TGCGCCAGCAGCTTCGGGGTAGGGACAGATACGCAGTATTTT. It codes for CASSFGVGTDTQYF. J is TRBJ2-3 and V is TRBV5-1; perhaps TRBD2 as D (5 bases). CDR1 is SGHRS and CDR2 is YFSETQ in the germline V gene. V was shortened by 2 bases and J by 3 bases, with 10 bases between the two germline ends. This CDR3 spans 14 amino acids. Based on the CDR3 plus reference TRBV5-1 and TRBJ2-3, the full variable domain is KAGVTQTPRYLIKTRGQQVTLSCSPISGHRSVSWYQQTPGQGLQFLFEYFSETQRNKGNFPGRFSGRQFSNSRSEMNVSTLELGDSALYLCASSFGVGTDTQYFGPGTRLTVL.

The gene calls are TRBV18 and TRBJ2-7, with a tentative D call TRBD2 (5 bases). The CDR3 is 15 amino acids. Germline-derived CDR1 and CDR2 are KGHSH and LQKENI. With 8 bases removed from V and 1 base from J, the gap between germline ends came to 18 bases. CDR3 nucleotides: TGTGCCAGCACCGAAGGAGGACTGGGATCCTACGAGCAGTACTTC. The encoded protein is CASTEGGLGSYEQYF.

About this clone: The junction departs from germline at one end; a sequencing error may be responsible. The chain joins TRBV28 to TRBJ2-1; the D gene is possibly TRBD2 (6 bases). The CDR3 length is 13 residues. Germline lookup yields CDR1 MDHEN and CDR2 SYDVKM. CDR3 sequence reads: CATSYPGRTEQFF. Here the CDR3 DNA reads TGTGCCACCAGTTACCCGGGGAGGACTGAGCAGTTCTTC.

This chain uses TRBV9 with TRBJ2-1; D uncertain. The length of the CDR3 is 13 residues. With 2 bases removed from V and 5 bases from J, the gap between germline ends came to 8 bases. CDR1 and CDR2 (germline): SGDLS, YYNGEE. CDR3 sequence (DNA): TGTGCCAGCAGCGTCCAACTCGACAATGAGCAGTTCTTC. The encoded protein is CASSVQLDNEQFF.

This chain joins TRBV7-3 and TRBJ2-4; the match to TRBD2 covers 12 bases. The J segment lost 3 bases and the V segment lost 5 bases, leaving 11 bases of the junction unmatched. CDR3 length: 18 amino acids. The germline V gene has CDR1 SGHTA and CDR2 FQGTGA. CDR3 amino acids: CASSPLAGGPRGKNIQYF. The CDR3 DNA is TGTGCCAGCAGCCCCCTAGCGGGAGGGCCTAGGGGCAAAAACATTCAGTACTTC.

Worth noting for this clone: The same CDR3 arises from other DNA sequences in this sample as well. The CDR3 region is CASSSQGDTEAFF. CDR3 DNA: TGTGCCAGCAGCTCACAGGGTGACACTGAAGCTTTCTTT. V usage is TRBV11-3 and J usage is TRBJ1-1; D might be TRBD1 (6 bases). Germline V gene sequence: CDR1 SGHNT, CDR2 YENEEA. The V gene lost 4 bases and the J gene lost 3 bases, with 9 bases spanning the gap. CDR3 length: 13 amino acids.

A single count supports this clone. The chain joins TRBV2 to TRBJ1-1, with TRBD1 matching over 7 bases. Germline V gene data show CDR1 as SNHLY and CDR2 as FYNNEI. Trimming cost V 4 bases and J 3 bases; bases outside gene matches: 5. The length of the CDR3 is 14 residues. CDR3 coding DNA: TGTGCCAGCAGTGTAGAGGGGGCGGACACTGAAGCTTTCTTT. This translates into CASSVEGADTEAFF.

The V gene is TRBV4-3, the J gene TRBJ2-3; 16 bases are shared with TRBD2. CDR3 size: 20 residues. CDR1 and CDR2 from the germline V gene are LGHNA and YSLEER. Unmatched junction bases numbered 15, after V lost 4 bases and J lost 5 bases. The CDR3 loop is CASSPTTGTSGRAAGDTQYF. As DNA, the CDR3 is TGCGCCAGCAGCCCGACTACCGGGACTAGCGGGAGGGCCGCGGGAGATACGCAGTATTTT.

V and J are TRBV27 and TRBJ2-1; no clear D. The V and J ends lost 6 bases and 4 bases respectively, with 16 bases between them. Germline V gene lookup returns CDR1 MNHEY and CDR2 SMNVEV (reference sequence). CDR3 length: 15 amino acids. CDR3: CASRLSLGLYNEQFF. In DNA form, the CDR3 reads TGTGCCAGCAGGCTATCGCTCGGCCTGTACAATGAGCAGTTCTTC.

The rearrangement uses TRBV28 and TRBJ2-1; D gene ambiguous. The germline CDR1 and CDR2 sequences are MDHEN and SYDVKM. V was cut by 7 bases and J by 2 bases, with 3 bases left in between. The length of the CDR3 is 11 residues. The DNA for the CDR3 is TGTGCCAGCATCACCTACAATGAGCAGTTCTTC. Amino acid sequence: CASITYNEQFF. The full variable domain, in which reference TRBV28 and TRBJ2-1 provide the parts outside the CDR3, is DVKVTQSSRYLVKRTGEKVFLECVQDMDHENMFWYRQDPGLGLRLIYFSYDVKMKEKGDIPEGYSVSREKKERFSLILESASTNQTSMYLCASITYNEQFFGPGTRLTVL.

V and J are TRBV18 and TRBJ2-2; no firm D call. The CDR3 covers 15 residues. The V end was cut by 4 bases, the J end by 0 bases, with 9 bases between. The germline CDR1 and CDR2 sequences are KGHSH and LQKENI. CDR3 region: CASSLWTANTGELFF. CDR3 nucleotides: TGTGCCAGCTCACTATGGACCGCGAACACCGGGGAGCTGTTTTTT.

The chain employs TRBV14 and TRBJ2-2; TRBD2 matches at 7 bases. Germline trimming cut 1 base from V and 5 bases from J; bases unmatched to any gene: 10. From germline, CDR1 is SGHDN and CDR2 FVKESK. The length of the CDR3 is 17 residues. The CDR3 coding sequence is TGTGCCAGCAGCCAAGTGTACTTGCGGGAGCCGACCGGGGAGCTGTTTTTT. It yields the protein CASSQVYLREPTGELFF.

On this clone itself: Other DNA sequences in this specimen translate into the identical CDR3. The rearrangement joins TRBV9 to TRBJ2-7; D might be TRBD1 or TRBD2, each matching 5 bases. Trimming took off 3 bases at V and 4 bases at J, with 17 bases between the two ends. Germline V gene data show CDR1 as SGDLS and CDR2 as YYNGEE. The CDR3 has 15 amino acids. The CDR3 protein is CASSAGTGGRYEQYF. CDR3 sequence (DNA): TGTGCCAGCAGCGCCGGGACGGGCGGACGGTACGAGCAGTACTTC.

The CDR3 protein is CASSSGPLGLNYGYTF. The CDR3 bases are TGCGCCAGCAGTTCCGGGCCCCTCGGCCTTAACTATGGCTACACCTTC. V is TRBV5-1 and J is TRBJ1-2; D not resolved. V was trimmed by 5 bases and J by 1 base, leaving 18 bases between them. This CDR3 is built from 16 residues. The germline V gene has CDR1 SGHRS and CDR2 YFSETQ.

The gene calls are TRBV28 and TRBJ2-1; 9 nucleotides agree with TRBD2. The CDR3 sequence is 15 residues long. J gave up 11 bases and V 2 bases, and 10 bases lay outside the gene matches. Germline-derived CDR1 and CDR2 are MDHEN and SYDVKM. The CDR3 nucleotides read TGTGCCAGCAGTTTACCCGGCCTTAGCGGGAGTAAGCAGTTCTTC. It translates to CASSLPGLSGSKQFF.

The CDR3 protein is CASRDTGGGYGYTF. In DNA form, the CDR3 reads TGTGCCAGCAGAGACACCGGGGGCGGCTATGGCTACACCTTC. The chain carries TRBV7-9 and TRBJ1-2; tentatively, D is TRBD1 (6 bases). Germline lookup yields CDR1 SEHNR and CDR2 FQNEAQ (reference sequence). V was trimmed by 6 bases and J by 4 bases, leaving 15 bases between them. The CDR3 sequence is 14 residues long. The variable domain in full, with the rest retrieved from reference TRBV7-9 and TRBJ1-2, is DTGVSQNPRHKITKRGQNVTFRCDPISEHNRLYWYRQTLGQGPEFLTYFQNEAQLEKSRLLSDRFSAERPKGSFSTLEIQRTEQGDSAMYLCASRDTGGGYGYTFGSGTRLTVV.

This clone was observed a few times. This same CDR3 is encoded by further DNA sequences in the sample. This sequence joins TRBV30 and TRBJ1-2, with a weak D call TRBD1 (5 bases). The germline V gene encodes CDR1 GTSNPN and CDR2 SVGIG (reference sequence). The CDR3 length is 12 residues. Trimming removed 3 bases at V and 2 bases at J, with 7 bases between. This CDR3 is CAWSGGNYGYTF. The CDR3 DNA follows: TGTGCCTGGAGCGGGGGAAACTATGGCTACACCTTC.

J is TRBJ2-2 and V is TRBV5-1, with 9 bases fitting TRBD1. This CDR3 is 18 amino acids long. The germline V gene has CDR1 SGHRS and CDR2 YFSETQ. J gave up 4 bases and V 4 bases, and 14 bases lay outside the gene matches. The CDR3 sequence: CASSDPRGQGWGTGELFF. The CDR3 DNA reads TGCGCCAGCAGCGACCCCCGGGGACAGGGATGGGGCACCGGGGAGCTGTTTTTT. Complete variable domain (other parts from reference TRBV5-1 and TRBJ2-2): KAGVTQTPRYLIKTRGQQVTLSCSPISGHRSVSWYQQTPGQGLQFLFEYFSETQRNKGNFPGRFSGRQFSNSRSEMNVSTLELGDSALYLCASSDPRGQGWGTGELFFGEGSRLTVL.

This clone was counted between two and nine times. The chain recombines TRBV25-1 with TRBJ2-5; D remains unclear. Germline CDR1 is MGHDK and CDR2 is SYGVNS. CDR3 length: 13 amino acids. The ends were cut back, 7 bases at V and 7 bases at J, with 16 bases in the middle. CDR3 DNA sequence: TGTGCCAGCACCCTAGACTTTTCGGGGACCCAGTACTTC. It translates to CASTLDFSGTQYF. The complete variable domain, with remaining parts taken from reference TRBV25-1 and TRBJ2-5, reads EADIYQTPRYLVIGTGKKITLECSQTMGHDKMYWYQQDPGMELHLIHYSYGVNSTEKGDLSSESTVSRIRTEHFPLTLESARPSHTSQYLCASTLDFSGTQYFGPGTRLLVL.

The J gene is TRBJ1-5, the V gene TRBV27; D perhaps matches TRBD1 (5 bases). Trimming removed 8 bases from V and 9 bases from J, with 23 bases in between. The CDR3 length is 15 residues. The germline V gene encodes CDR1 MNHEY and CDR2 SMNVEV (reference sequence). The CDR3 DNA reads as TGTGCCAGCGGCCTCCAGGGCCCCGGAGGTTGGCCCCAGCATTTT. It specifies CASGLQGPGGWPQHF.

The chain links TRBV5-1 to TRBJ2-3, with D possibly called TRBD1 or TRBD2 (5 bases each). This CDR3 is built from 14 residues. From germline, CDR1 is SGHRS and CDR2 YFSETQ. Trimming cost V 4 bases and J 4 bases, with 13 bases left between them. CDR3 sequence (DNA): TGCGCCAGCAGCCGGACGGGGCCCGCAGATACGCAGTATTTT. It codes for CASSRTGPADTQYF.

The CDR3 spells CASSVVDTTDTQYF. The CDR3 DNA reads as TGTGCCAGCAGCGTAGTGGACACCACAGATACGCAGTATTTT. The V gene is TRBV9, the J gene TRBJ2-3; weak D call: TRBD1 (5 bases). CDR1 SGDLS and CDR2 YYNGEE come from the germline V gene. The CDR3 runs to 14 residues. V was clipped by 0 bases and J by 2 bases, with 7 bases between them.

Concerning this clone itself: This same CDR3 is encoded by further DNA sequences in the sample. The chain couples TRBV30 to TRBJ1-3; D is unclear. Trimming shortened V by 3 bases and J by 4 bases, and 10 bases separated the two germline ends. Germline loops: CDR1 GTSNPN, CDR2 SVGIG (reference sequence). The CDR3 sequence is 13 residues long. CDR3 sequence (DNA): TGTGCCTGGAGCGTAATAACAGGAAACACCATATATTTT. Translation gives CAWSVITGNTIYF.

This clone showed up just once. J is TRBJ2-3 and V is TRBV18; D is possibly TRBD2 (6 bases). V dropped 3 bases and J dropped 6 bases, with 16 bases sitting between them. This CDR3 region has 15 residues. Germline V gene sequence: CDR1 KGHSH, CDR2 LQKENI. The CDR3 here is CASSPGTAGGDTQYF. Written as DNA, the CDR3 is TGTGCCAGCTCACCGGGGACCGCTGGAGGGGATACGCAGTATTTT.